The clone carrying this T cell receptor beta chain came up many times. V dropped 5 bases and J dropped 2; count of bases not matched to a gene: 9. The germline gives CDR1 SGHTA, CDR2 FQGNSA. This CDR3 is 16 amino acids long. This sample was included in a study of T cells in Graves' hyperthyroidism and ophthalmopathy. Using RNA transcripts as the source, TCR beta CDR3 regions were amplified. TCR CDR3 regions were first amplified by RT-PCR with HTBI primers. Using its own MiXCR run on the multiplex PCR reads, TCRdb lists one record per CDR3 protein. The sample carries approximately 330,000 distinct CDR3 sequences, about 18% recorded once. Hyperthyroidism had been newly diagnosed in patients aged 18 to 65, and its duration was under 2 months.

The sample was blood. This clonotype was sampled from a woman between 45 and 60 years old with Graves' hyperthyroidism. The chain employs TRBV7-2 and TRBJ2-5, with 9 positions matching TRBD1. The CDR3 DNA follows: TGTGCCAGCAGCCCCTCCGGGACAGGGCCGCAAGAGACCCAGTACTTC. It specifies CASSPSGTGPQETQYF. Variable domain in full (rest from reference TRBV7-2 and TRBJ2-5): GAGVSQSPSNKVTEKGKDVELRCDPISGHTALYWYRQSLGQGLEFLIYFQGNSAPDKSGLPSDRFSAERTGGSVSTLTIQRTQQEDSAVYLCASSPSGTGPQETQYFGPGTRLLVL.